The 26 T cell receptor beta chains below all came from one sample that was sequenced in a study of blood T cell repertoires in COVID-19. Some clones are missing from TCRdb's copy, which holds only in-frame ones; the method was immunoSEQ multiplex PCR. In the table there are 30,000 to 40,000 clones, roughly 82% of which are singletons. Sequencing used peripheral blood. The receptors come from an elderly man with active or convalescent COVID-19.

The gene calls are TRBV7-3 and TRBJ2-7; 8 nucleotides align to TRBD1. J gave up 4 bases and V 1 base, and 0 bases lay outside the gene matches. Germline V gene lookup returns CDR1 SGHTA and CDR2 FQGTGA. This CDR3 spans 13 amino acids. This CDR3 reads CASSLNRGYEQYF. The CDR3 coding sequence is TGTGCCAGCAGCTTAAACAGGGGGTACGAGCAGTACTTC.

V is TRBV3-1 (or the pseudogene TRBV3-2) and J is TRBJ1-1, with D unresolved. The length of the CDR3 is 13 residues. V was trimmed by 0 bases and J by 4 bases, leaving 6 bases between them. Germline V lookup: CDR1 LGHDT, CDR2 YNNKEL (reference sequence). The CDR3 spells CASSQEGGTEAFF. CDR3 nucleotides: TGTGCCAGCAGCCAAGAGGGAGGCACTGAAGCTTTCTTT.

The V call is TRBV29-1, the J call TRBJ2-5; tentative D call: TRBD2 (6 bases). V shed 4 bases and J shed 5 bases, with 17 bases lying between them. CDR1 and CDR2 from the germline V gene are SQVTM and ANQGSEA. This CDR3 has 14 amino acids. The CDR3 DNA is TGCAGCGTTGTCTTCCCCCCGGGGAGGGAGACCCAGTACTTC. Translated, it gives CSVVFPPGRETQYF.

CDR3 in amino acids: CASIHEDSPYEQYF. The CDR3 DNA reads as TGTGCCAGCATACACGAGGACAGCCCCTACGAGCAGTACTTC. This sequence joins TRBV7-8 and TRBJ2-7; TRBD1 might be the D (6 bases). CDR1 and CDR2 from the germline V gene are SGHVS and FQNEAQ. Trimming left V 7 bases short and J 2 bases short, with 15 bases between. This CDR3 region has 14 residues.

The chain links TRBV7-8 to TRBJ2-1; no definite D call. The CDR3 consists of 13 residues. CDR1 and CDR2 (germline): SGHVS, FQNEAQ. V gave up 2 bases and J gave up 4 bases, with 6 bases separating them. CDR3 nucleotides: TGTGCCAGCAGCTTATCTCTGTACAATGAGCAGTTCTTC. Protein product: CASSLSLYNEQFF. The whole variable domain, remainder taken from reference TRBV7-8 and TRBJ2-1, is GAGVSQSPRYKVAKRGQDVALRCDPISGHVSLFWYQQALGQGPEFLTYFQNEAQLDKSGLPSDRFFAERPEGSVSTLKIQRTQQEDSAVYLCASSLSLYNEQFFGPGTRLTVL.

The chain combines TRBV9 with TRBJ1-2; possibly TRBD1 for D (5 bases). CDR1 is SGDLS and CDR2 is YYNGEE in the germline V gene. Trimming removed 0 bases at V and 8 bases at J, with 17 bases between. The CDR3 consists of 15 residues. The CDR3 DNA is TGTGCCAGCAGCGTAGAGGAGGGGAGGAGGGAAGGCTACACCTTC. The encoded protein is CASSVEEGRREGYTF.

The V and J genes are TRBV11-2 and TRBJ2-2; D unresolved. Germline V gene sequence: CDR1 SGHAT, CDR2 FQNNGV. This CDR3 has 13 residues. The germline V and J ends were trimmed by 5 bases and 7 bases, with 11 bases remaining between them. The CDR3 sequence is CASSPQRVGELFF. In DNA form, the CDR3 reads TGTGCCAGCAGCCCCCAACGAGTCGGGGAGCTGTTTTTT.

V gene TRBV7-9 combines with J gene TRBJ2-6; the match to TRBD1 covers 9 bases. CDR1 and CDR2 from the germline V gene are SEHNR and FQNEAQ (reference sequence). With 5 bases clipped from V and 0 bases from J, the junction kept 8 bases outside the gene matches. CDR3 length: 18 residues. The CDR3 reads CASSLRDRDSSGANVLTF. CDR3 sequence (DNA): TGTGCCAGCAGCCTCCGGGACAGGGACTCCTCTGGGGCCAACGTCCTGACTTTC.

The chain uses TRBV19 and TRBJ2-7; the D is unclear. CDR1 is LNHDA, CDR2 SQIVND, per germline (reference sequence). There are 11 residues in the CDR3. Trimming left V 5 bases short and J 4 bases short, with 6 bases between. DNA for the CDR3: TGTGCCAGTAGTGGAGTTTACGAGCAGTACTTC. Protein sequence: CASSGVYEQYF. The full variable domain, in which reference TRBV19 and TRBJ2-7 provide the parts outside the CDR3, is DGGITQSPKYLFRKEGQNVTLSCEQNLNHDAMYWYRQDPGQGLRLIYYSQIVNDFQKGDIAEGYSVSREKKESFPLTVTSAQKNPTAFYLCASSGVYEQYFGPGTRLTVT.

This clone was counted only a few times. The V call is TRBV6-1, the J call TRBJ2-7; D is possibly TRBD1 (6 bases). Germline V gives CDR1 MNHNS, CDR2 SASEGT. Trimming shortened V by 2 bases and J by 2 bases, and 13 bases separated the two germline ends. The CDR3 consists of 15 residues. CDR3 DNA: TGTGCCAGCAGTGAAACCCAGGGGCCCCCCTACGAGCAGTACTTC. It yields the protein CASSETQGPPYEQYF.

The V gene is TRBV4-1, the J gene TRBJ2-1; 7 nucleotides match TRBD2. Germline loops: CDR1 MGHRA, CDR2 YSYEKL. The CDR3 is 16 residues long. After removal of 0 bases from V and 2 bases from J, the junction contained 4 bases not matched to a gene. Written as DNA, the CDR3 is TGCGCCAGCAGCCAAGATAGAAGCGGGACCTACAATGAGCAGTTCTTC. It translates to CASSQDRSGTYNEQFF.

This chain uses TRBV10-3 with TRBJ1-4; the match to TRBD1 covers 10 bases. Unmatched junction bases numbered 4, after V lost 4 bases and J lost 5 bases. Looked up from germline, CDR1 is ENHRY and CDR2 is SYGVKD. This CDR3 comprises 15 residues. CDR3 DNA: TGTGCCATCAGTGTATCGGGACAGGGGAATGAAAAACTGTTTTTT. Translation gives CAISVSGQGNEKLFF.

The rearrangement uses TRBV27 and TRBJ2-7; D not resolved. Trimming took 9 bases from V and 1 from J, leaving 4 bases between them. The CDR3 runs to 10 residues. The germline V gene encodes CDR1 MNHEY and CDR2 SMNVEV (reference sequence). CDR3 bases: TGTGCCAGAACATCCTACGAGCAGTACTTC. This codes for CARTSYEQYF.

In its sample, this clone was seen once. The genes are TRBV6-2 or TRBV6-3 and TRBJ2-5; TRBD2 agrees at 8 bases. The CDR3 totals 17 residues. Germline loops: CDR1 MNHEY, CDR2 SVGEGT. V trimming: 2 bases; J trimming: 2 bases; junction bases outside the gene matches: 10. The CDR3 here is CASSYDPGLVLQETQYF. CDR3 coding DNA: TGTGCCAGCAGTTACGACCCGGGACTAGTCCTTCAAGAGACCCAGTACTTC.

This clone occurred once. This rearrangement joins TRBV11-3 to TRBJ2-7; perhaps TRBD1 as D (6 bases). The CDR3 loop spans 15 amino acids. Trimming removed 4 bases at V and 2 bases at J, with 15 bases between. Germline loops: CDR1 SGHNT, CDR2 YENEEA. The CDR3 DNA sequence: TGTGCCAGCAGCTCCCCGCGACAGGAAACCTACGAGCAGTACTTC. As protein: CASSSPRQETYEQYF.

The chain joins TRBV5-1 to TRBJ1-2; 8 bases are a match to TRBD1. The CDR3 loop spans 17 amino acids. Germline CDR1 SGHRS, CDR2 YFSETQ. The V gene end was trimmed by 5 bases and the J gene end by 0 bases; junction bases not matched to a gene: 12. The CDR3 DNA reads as TGCGCCAGCAGTCCGCAGGGGGCGCCGATAACTAACTATGGCTACACCTTC. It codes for CASSPQGAPITNYGYTF.

The CDR3 loop is CSVVGMGGSGANVLTF. CDR3 DNA sequence: TGCAGCGTTGTTGGAATGGGGGGCTCTGGGGCCAACGTCCTGACTTTC. The gene calls are TRBV29-1 and TRBJ2-6; a weak D match, TRBD2 (6 bases). This CDR3 has 16 residues. The germline gives CDR1 SQVTM, CDR2 ANQGSEA. V was shortened by 4 bases and J by 0 bases, with 13 bases between the two germline ends.

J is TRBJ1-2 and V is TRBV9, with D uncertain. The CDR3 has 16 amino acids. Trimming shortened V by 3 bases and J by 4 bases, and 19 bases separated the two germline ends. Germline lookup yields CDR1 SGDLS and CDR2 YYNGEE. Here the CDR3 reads CASSGYHEGYTYGYTF. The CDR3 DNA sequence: TGTGCCAGCAGCGGGTACCACGAGGGTTATACCTATGGCTACACCTTC.

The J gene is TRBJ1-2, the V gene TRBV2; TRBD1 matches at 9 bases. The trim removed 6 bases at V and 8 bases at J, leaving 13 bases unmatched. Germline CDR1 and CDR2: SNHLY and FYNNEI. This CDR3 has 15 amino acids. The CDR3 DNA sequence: TGTGCCAGCAGGGAACAGGGGGCGGCCCCTGGAGGCTACACCTTC. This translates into CASREQGAAPGGYTF.

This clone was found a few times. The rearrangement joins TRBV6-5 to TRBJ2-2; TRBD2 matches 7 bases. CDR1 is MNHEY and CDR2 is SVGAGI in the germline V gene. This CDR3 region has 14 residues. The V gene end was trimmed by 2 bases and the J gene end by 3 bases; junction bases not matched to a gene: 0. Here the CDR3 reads CASSYREDTGELFF. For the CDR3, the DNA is TGTGCCAGCAGTTACCGGGAGGACACCGGGGAGCTGTTTTTT.

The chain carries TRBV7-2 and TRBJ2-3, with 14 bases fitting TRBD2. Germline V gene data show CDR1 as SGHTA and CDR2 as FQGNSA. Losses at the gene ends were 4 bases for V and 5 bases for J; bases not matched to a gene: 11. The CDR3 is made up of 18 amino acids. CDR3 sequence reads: CASSYGTSGRRVGDTQYF. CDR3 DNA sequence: TGTGCCAGCAGCTATGGGACTAGCGGGAGAAGAGTTGGAGATACGCAGTATTTT.

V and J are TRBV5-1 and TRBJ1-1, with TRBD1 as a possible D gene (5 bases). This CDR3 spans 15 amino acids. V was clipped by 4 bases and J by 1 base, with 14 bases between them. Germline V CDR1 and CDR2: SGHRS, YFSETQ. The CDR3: CASSPDRSQNTEAFF. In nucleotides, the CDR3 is TGCGCCAGCAGCCCTGACAGAAGCCAGAACACTGAAGCTTTCTTT.

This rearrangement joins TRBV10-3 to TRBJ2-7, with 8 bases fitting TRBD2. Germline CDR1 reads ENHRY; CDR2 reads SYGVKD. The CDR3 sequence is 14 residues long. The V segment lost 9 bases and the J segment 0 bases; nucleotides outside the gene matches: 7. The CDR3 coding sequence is TGTGCCATGGGGACCAGCGGGAGCTCCTACGAGCAGTACTTC. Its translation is CAMGTSGSSYEQYF.

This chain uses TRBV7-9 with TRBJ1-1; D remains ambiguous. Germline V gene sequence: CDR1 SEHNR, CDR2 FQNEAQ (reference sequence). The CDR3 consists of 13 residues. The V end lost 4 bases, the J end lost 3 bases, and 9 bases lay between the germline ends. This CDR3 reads CASSSFVYTEAFF. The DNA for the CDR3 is TGTGCCAGCAGCTCGTTTGTGTACACTGAAGCTTTCTTT.

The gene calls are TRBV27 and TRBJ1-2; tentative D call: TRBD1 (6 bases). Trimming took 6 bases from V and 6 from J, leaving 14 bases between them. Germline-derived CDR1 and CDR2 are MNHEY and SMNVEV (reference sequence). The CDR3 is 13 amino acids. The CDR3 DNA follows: TGTGCCAGCAGATCAACAGGGTCGGATGGCTACACCTTC. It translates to CASRSTGSDGYTF.

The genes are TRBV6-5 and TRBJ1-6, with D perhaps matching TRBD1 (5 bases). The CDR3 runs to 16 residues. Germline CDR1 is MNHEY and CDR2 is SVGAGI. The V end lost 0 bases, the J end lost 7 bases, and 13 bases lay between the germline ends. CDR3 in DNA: TGTGCCAGCAGTTACTCGATAGGGACTGGGAATTCACCCCTCCACTTT. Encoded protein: CASSYSIGTGNSPLHF.